Shown below are 32 T cell receptor beta chains from a single sample sequenced in a study of long-term antiretroviral therapy in people with HIV. Researchers report immunoSEQ v3.0 was run at survey level. Assay used: immunoSEQ multiplex PCR; TCRdb lists only in-frame clones, some missing. The table lists 30,000 to 40,000 clones, 70% to 80% of them singletons. The input for sequencing was unsorted PBMCs, taken 2 years after starting antiretroviral therapy. Receptor source: a woman between 50 and 59 years old with HIV.

The V call is TRBV5-1, the J call TRBJ2-5, with 14 positions matching TRBD2. CDR1 and CDR2 from the germline V gene are SGHRS and YFSETQ. V lost 0 bases, J lost 2 bases, and 12 bases stayed unmatched. This CDR3 comprises 20 residues. The chain's CDR3 is CASSLVGSPGTSGRQETQYF. The CDR3 DNA reads as TGCGCCAGCAGCTTGGTGGGGAGTCCCGGGACTAGCGGGAGACAAGAGACCCAGTACTTC. The full variable domain, its missing parts supplied by reference TRBV5-1 and TRBJ2-5, is KAGVTQTPRYLIKTRGQQVTLSCSPISGHRSVSWYQQTPGQGLQFLFEYFSETQRNKGNFPGRFSGRQFSNSRSEMNVSTLELGDSALYLCASSLVGSPGTSGRQETQYFGPGTRLLVL.

The rearrangement uses TRBV29-1 and TRBJ2-1, with D possibly being TRBD2 (6 bases). The germline gives CDR1 SQVTM, CDR2 ANQGSEA. This CDR3 contains 14 residues. Trimming shortened V by 3 bases and J by 2 bases, and 11 bases separated the two germline ends. The CDR3 DNA sequence: TGCAGCGTTGATAGGCGGGGAGCCTACAATGAGCAGTTCTTC. Amino acid sequence: CSVDRRGAYNEQFF.

The rearrangement uses TRBV27 and TRBJ1-5; no reliable D call. The length of the CDR3 is 13 residues. The V gene's germline CDR1 is MNHEY and CDR2 SMNVEV (reference sequence). V dropped 3 bases and J dropped 2 bases, with 5 bases sitting between them. The CDR3 bases are TGTGCCAGCAGTTTTCAGGGCAATCAGCCCCAGCATTTT. Protein product: CASSFQGNQPQHF.

This clone has just one count. This rearrangement joins TRBV6-1 to TRBJ1-5; a weak D match, TRBD1 (6 bases). From germline, CDR1 is MNHNS and CDR2 SASEGT. V shed 2 bases and J shed 2 bases, with 7 bases lying between them. There are 14 residues in the CDR3. The CDR3 DNA reads TGTGCCAGCAGTGAACAGGGGCGCAATCAGCCCCAGCATTTT. Translation gives CASSEQGRNQPQHF.

The chain couples TRBV10-2 to TRBJ2-7, with D perhaps matching TRBD1 (5 bases). Germline CDR1 and CDR2: WSHSY and SAAADI. This CDR3 contains 15 residues. Trimming cost V 0 bases and J 3 bases, with 12 bases left between them. This CDR3 reads CASSESTWQGYEQYF. The DNA of the CDR3 is TGCGCCAGCAGTGAGTCGACGTGGCAGGGCTACGAGCAGTACTTC.

This rearrangement joins TRBV6-5 to TRBJ2-3, with 10 bases lining up with TRBD1. The germline V gene encodes CDR1 MNHEY and CDR2 SVGAGI. The CDR3 is made up of 15 amino acids. V lost 8 bases, J lost 5 bases, and 10 bases stayed unmatched. CDR3 bases: TGTGCCAGCGGGCTTCAGGGACAGGGGAGAGATACGCAGTATTTT. It translates to CASGLQGQGRDTQYF.

This clone was found once. The chain carries TRBV5-1 and TRBJ1-1; no clear D. The CDR3 runs to 14 residues. Trimming removed 0 bases from V and 3 bases from J, with 9 bases in between. The germline CDR1 and CDR2 sequences are SGHRS and YFSETQ. The DNA of the CDR3 is TGCGCCAGCAGCTTGGTTGCTGGGGACACTGAAGCTTTCTTT. Its protein product is CASSLVAGDTEAFF.

The chain couples TRBV2 to TRBJ1-6; D perhaps matches TRBD1 (5 bases). Germline V CDR1 and CDR2: SNHLY, FYNNEI. The CDR3 is made up of 13 amino acids. Trimming took off 10 bases at V and 4 bases at J, with 11 bases between the two ends. This chain's CDR3 is CANKGEYNSPLHF. The CDR3 nucleotides read TGTGCCAACAAAGGGGAATATAATTCACCCCTCCACTTT.

This clone came up once. The rearrangement joins TRBV7-8 to TRBJ2-2, with a possible D match to TRBD2 (6 bases). The CDR3 spans 18 residues. The germline gives CDR1 SGHVS, CDR2 FQNEAQ. Trimming shortened V by 5 bases and J by 4 bases, and 23 bases separated the two germline ends. The CDR3 DNA reads TGTGCCAGCAGCCCACGAGCCTCATTACGACTAGTCACCGGGGAGCTGTTTTTT. This codes for CASSPRASLRLVTGELFF.

A few counts support this clone. The chain employs TRBV10-3 and TRBJ1-6; no clear D gene. Germline V CDR1 and CDR2: ENHRY, SYGVKD. Trimming shortened V by 3 bases and J by 9 bases, and 15 bases separated the two germline ends. The CDR3 loop spans 15 amino acids. CDR3 DNA: TGTGCCATCAGTGAAGGAGGGCCATCTCTTTCACCCCTCCACTTT. This gives the protein CAISEGGPSLSPLHF.

The rearrangement joins TRBV12-5 to TRBJ2-2; 7 bases are shared with TRBD2. CDR1 LGHNT and CDR2 FRNRAP come from the germline V gene. The CDR3 is 15 residues long. After removal of 6 bases from V and 5 bases from J, the junction contained 9 bases not matched to a gene. CDR3 protein: CASGGGLSRTGELFF. CDR3 nucleotide sequence: TGTGCTAGTGGCGGGGGACTATCGAGGACCGGGGAGCTGTTTTTT.

The chain combines TRBV7-3 with TRBJ1-2; 8 nucleotides line up with TRBD1. CDR3 length equals 15 residues. Unmatched junction bases numbered 8, after V lost 4 bases and J lost 4 bases. The germline V gene has CDR1 SGHTA and CDR2 FQGTGA. In DNA, the CDR3 is TGTGCCAGCAGCTCAGGGGGCTCCAGAAGCTATGGCTACACCTTC. This translates into CASSSGGSRSYGYTF.

Only a few counts were recorded for this clone. The J gene is TRBJ2-3, the V gene TRBV5-8; 7 positions agree with TRBD1. V lost 5 bases and J lost 5; bases outside the gene matches: 20. The CDR3 runs to 18 residues. Germline V gene lookup returns CDR1 SGHTS and CDR2 YDEGEE. The CDR3 coding sequence is TGTGCCAGCAGTTATCGGTATAACGAGGGGGCCAGTATAGATACGCAGTATTTT. Its protein is CASSYRYNEGASIDTQYF.

The chain recombines TRBV6-6 with TRBJ1-4, with 7 bases matching TRBD1. The CDR3 length is 13 residues. CDR1 and CDR2 (germline): MNHNY, SVGAGI (reference sequence). Germline trimming cut 6 bases from V and 8 bases from J; bases unmatched to any gene: 6. The CDR3 reads CASSGRQGEKLFF. As DNA, the CDR3 is TGTGCCAGCAGCGGTAGACAGGGAGAAAAACTGTTTTTT.

V usage is TRBV28 and J usage is TRBJ1-6; 10 bases line up with TRBD1. The germline V gene has CDR1 MDHEN and CDR2 SYDVKM. This CDR3 has 15 amino acids. The junction had 8 bases not matched to a gene; V was cut back by 6 bases and J by 9 bases. The CDR3 coding sequence is TGTGCCAGCAGCGCCGGGACAGGGGCCGGTTCACCCCTCCACTTT. Its translation: CASSAGTGAGSPLHF.

The sample holds one count of this clone. The rearrangement uses TRBV6-5 and TRBJ1-1; TRBD1 matches 7 bases. The trim removed 10 bases at V and 4 bases at J, leaving 9 bases unmatched. Germline V lookup: CDR1 MNHEY, CDR2 SVGAGI. This CDR3 is built from 13 residues. The CDR3 DNA reads as TGTGCCACCCGACAGGGTTTAGCCACTGAAGCTTTCTTT. It is translated as CATRQGLATEAFF.

The chain uses TRBV5-6 and TRBJ2-3, with a possible D match to TRBD1 (5 bases). CDR3 size: 15 residues. The V gene lost 4 bases and the J gene lost 1 base, with 13 bases spanning the gap. The germline V gene encodes CDR1 SGHDT and CDR2 YYEEEE. Here the CDR3 reads CASSLRQTGTDTQYF. The DNA of the CDR3 is TGTGCCAGCAGCCTGAGACAGACCGGCACAGATACGCAGTATTTT.

This clone came up a few times. The CDR3 loop is CAWSGQGSSPLHF. In DNA, the CDR3 is TGTGCCTGGAGTGGACAGGGTAGTTCACCCCTCCACTTT. The V gene is TRBV30, the J gene TRBJ1-6; 7 bases fit TRBD1. CDR3 length: 13 residues. Germline-derived CDR1 and CDR2 are GTSNPN and SVGIG (reference sequence). V lost 1 base, J lost 9 bases, and 3 bases stayed unmatched. Full variable domain (rest looked up from reference TRBV30 and TRBJ1-6): SQTIHQWPATLVQPVGSPLSLECTVEGTSNPNLYWYRQAAGRGLQLLFYSVGIGQISSEVPQNLSASRPQDRQFILSSKKLLLSDSGFYLCAWSGQGSSPLHFGNGTRLTVT.

The chain joins TRBV5-1 to TRBJ2-2, with 9 positions matching TRBD2. V lost 0 bases, J lost 7 bases, and 4 bases stayed unmatched. The length of the CDR3 is 15 residues. CDR1 SGHRS and CDR2 YFSETQ come from the germline V gene. DNA for the CDR3: TGCGCCAGCAGCTTGGAGCCTAGCGGGGTCGGGGAGCTGTTTTTT. It codes for CASSLEPSGVGELFF.

This clone was picked up one time. V is TRBV14 and J is TRBJ1-4, with D unclear. The CDR3 has 13 amino acids. Trimming took off 4 bases at V and 8 bases at J, with 11 bases between the two ends. Germline CDR1 is SGHDN and CDR2 is FVKESK. The CDR3 sequence is CASSRDSREKLFF. CDR3 coding DNA: TGTGCCAGCAGCCGCGACTCAAGGGAAAAACTGTTTTTT.

The chain recombines TRBV5-1 with TRBJ2-5; D may correspond to TRBD1 or TRBD2 (6 bases each). Between the trimmed V and J ends, which lost 1 base and 1 base, there was a span of 8 bases. The CDR3 length is 14 residues. Germline V gene data show CDR1 as SGHRS and CDR2 as YFSETQ. The CDR3 DNA follows: TGCGCCAGCAGCTTGAAGGGGGGCCAAGAGACCCAGTACTTC. It encodes CASSLKGGQETQYF.

The V call is TRBV4-1, the J call TRBJ2-1, with D unclear. Germline V gene data show CDR1 as MGHRA and CDR2 as YSYEKL. CDR3 length: 12 residues. Trimming took 3 bases from V and 6 from J, leaving 6 bases between them. The CDR3: CASSHPVNEQFF. In nucleotides, the CDR3 is TGCGCCAGCAGCCACCCTGTCAATGAGCAGTTCTTC.

The V and J genes are TRBV6-6 and TRBJ1-1, with D perhaps matching TRBD1 (6 bases). Per the germline V gene, CDR1 is MNHNY and CDR2 is SVGAGI (reference sequence). The CDR3 sequence is 14 residues long. V was clipped by 2 bases and J by 1 base, with 8 bases between them. CDR3 in DNA: TGTGCCAGCAGTTACCCACAGGGGAACACTGAAGCTTTCTTT. Translation gives CASSYPQGNTEAFF.

This sequence joins TRBV7-9 and TRBJ1-2; 8 nucleotides match TRBD1. CDR3 size: 15 residues. J lost 3 bases, V lost 3 bases, and 6 bases had no gene match. The germline V gene encodes CDR1 SEHNR and CDR2 FQNEAQ (reference sequence). The CDR3 sequence is CASSLAGGADYGYTF. In DNA form, the CDR3 reads TGTGCCAGCAGCTTGGCAGGGGGCGCGGACTATGGCTACACCTTC. Looking up the rest from reference TRBV7-9 and TRBJ1-2 gives the full variable domain: DTGVSQNPRHKITKRGQNVTFRCDPISEHNRLYWYRQTLGQGPEFLTYFQNEAQLEKSRLLSDRFSAERPKGSFSTLEIQRTEQGDSAMYLCASSLAGGADYGYTFGSGTRLTVV.

The chain combines TRBV5-1 with TRBJ2-3; D is unclear. The V gene lost 4 bases and the J gene lost 1 base, with 13 bases spanning the gap. The CDR3 runs to 15 residues. The germline V gene has CDR1 SGHRS and CDR2 YFSETQ. As DNA, the CDR3 is TGCGCCAGCAGCCCCCGGGTTGTTCGCACAGATACGCAGTATTTT. This sequence encodes CASSPRVVRTDTQYF. The full variable domain, with the rest looked up from reference TRBV5-1 and TRBJ2-3, is KAGVTQTPRYLIKTRGQQVTLSCSPISGHRSVSWYQQTPGQGLQFLFEYFSETQRNKGNFPGRFSGRQFSNSRSEMNVSTLELGDSALYLCASSPRVVRTDTQYFGPGTRLTVL.

This clone was seen only a few times. The chain employs TRBV7-9 and TRBJ1-5, with D unresolved. CDR1 SEHNR and CDR2 FQNEAQ come from the germline V gene (reference sequence). V lost 3 bases and J 3 bases, leaving 3 bases between the germline ends. The length of the CDR3 is 12 residues. CDR3 residues: CASSFPNQPQHF. The CDR3 coding sequence is TGTGCCAGCAGCTTTCCCAATCAGCCCCAGCATTTT.

In its sample, this clone was seen once. The rearrangement joins TRBV10-3 to TRBJ1-1, with TRBD1 identical over 7 bases. Trimming removed 7 bases from V and 3 bases from J; junction bases left unmatched: 8. This CDR3 has 14 amino acids. Germline CDR1 is ENHRY and CDR2 is SYGVKD. CDR3 nucleotide sequence: TGTGCCATCACCCCTGGACAGGCAGACACTGAAGCTTTCTTT. It encodes CAITPGQADTEAFF.

This chain connects TRBV29-1 to TRBJ1-5; TRBD1 agrees at 9 bases. The CDR3 runs to 15 residues. CDR1 is SQVTM, CDR2 ANQGSEA, per germline. V was clipped by 0 bases and J by 7 bases; unmatched bases: 7. CDR3 sequence (DNA): TGCAGCGTTGAAGACGGGACAGGGATAGGGCAGCCCCAGCATTTT. Its translation is CSVEDGTGIGQPQHF.

The V call is TRBV30, the J call TRBJ2-5, with 8 bases lining up with TRBD2. The germline CDR1 and CDR2 sequences are GTSNPN and SVGIG (reference sequence). This CDR3 is built from 15 residues. J gave up 5 bases and V 0 bases, and 8 bases lay outside the gene matches. The DNA of the CDR3 is TGTGCCTGGAGTGTTTTGAGCGGGGGTAGTGAGACCCAGTACTTC. Its protein product is CAWSVLSGGSETQYF.

The rearrangement uses TRBV11-2 and TRBJ2-7; D possibly corresponds to TRBD2 (7 bases). The germline V gene encodes CDR1 SGHAT and CDR2 FQNNGV. The CDR3 is 13 amino acids. Trimming took 1 base from V and 9 from J, leaving 13 bases between them. The CDR3 region is CASSLVGGGSQYV. CDR3 DNA sequence: TGTGCCAGCAGCTTAGTAGGCGGGGGCTCGCAGTACGTC.

The rearrangement uses TRBV29-1 and TRBJ1-1; 9 bases fit TRBD1. This CDR3 is 16 amino acids long. V was pared by 4 bases and J by 3 bases, with 12 bases of the junction left unmatched. Germline V lookup: CDR1 SQVTM, CDR2 ANQGSEA. CDR3 bases: TGCAGCGTTGTTATCGTTGTGTGGGACAGGGACACTGAAGCTTTCTTT. It specifies CSVVIVVWDRDTEAFF.

The chain has TRBV6-1 and TRBJ1-1; tentative D call: TRBD1 (5 bases). V shed 4 bases and J shed 3 bases, with 12 bases lying between them. Germline loops: CDR1 MNHNS, CDR2 SASEGT. This CDR3 comprises 14 residues. This CDR3 is CASSAGMWDTEAFF. The CDR3 DNA reads as TGTGCCAGCAGTGCAGGGATGTGGGACACTGAAGCTTTCTTT.